This TCR beta chain was recovered during a study of CD4 T cells in relation to SARS-CoV-2 and coronaviruses. Study-wide context: After 10 to 11 days of antigen culture, PBMC TCR beta CDR3s were sequenced. The restricting HLA molecule for shared crossreactive spike epitopes was mapped. Median patient age was approximately 38 years, spanning 21 to 72 years. Study-level findings and limits: Around 60% of donors had memory CD4+ clonotypes crossrecognizing SARS-CoV-2 and common cold coronavirus spike.

As to this clone: What it binds is not known.

Clones were read by immunoSEQ multiplex PCR, and TCRdb kept only the in-frame ones, dropping some. The table has roughly 41,000 clones, under 90% seen once. The receptor's source is an adult with COVID-19. Sequenced: naive CD4+ T cells from PBMCs, cultured in vitro. The subset denotes: naive CD4+ T cells isolated by negative enrichment.

As DNA, the CDR3 is TGCGCCAGCAGCCCTAGCAGTGCTAGCACAGATACGCAGTATTTT. Encoded protein: CASSPSSASTDTQYF. V usage is TRBV5-1 and J usage is TRBJ2-3; maybe TRBD2 (5 bases). This CDR3 has 15 amino acids. CDR1 is SGHRS, CDR2 YFSETQ, per germline. V was shortened by 4 bases and J by 0 bases, with 12 bases between the two germline ends.